The present entry profiles one T cell receptor beta chain with its context. As yet, its antigen is unknown. These data are taken from a study of OX40 agonist ivuxolimab in advanced cancers. Study outcomes and limitations: Clones of CD4+ and CD8+ blood T cells grew by week 6 at doses of 0.1 to 3.0 mg/kg. Expanded clones were, on average, more numerous in CD8+ T cells than in CD4+.

Patients with a history of autoimmune disease or on systemic immunosuppression were excluded. The CDR3 runs to 17 residues. Germline lookup yields CDR1 SGHVS and CDR2 FNYEAQ. The table came from immunoSEQ multiplex PCR; TCRdb's copy has only in-frame clones and leaves some out. The profile shows about 130,000 clones, less than 95% of them singletons. The V call is TRBV7-6, the J call TRBJ2-5, with 11 positions matching TRBD2. The DNA end is more similar to TRBJ2-7, so the J call may be wrong. The sample in question was CD4+ or CD8+ T cells sorted from blood, obtained in a trial of the OX40 agonist ivuxolimab. This receptor was taken from an adult with an advanced solid tumor such as melanoma, head and neck, liver or kidney cancer. The CDR3 protein is CASSPSLAGGPSYEQYF. DNA of the CDR3: TGTGCCAGCAGCCCGTCCCTAGCGGGAGGTCCGTCCTACGAGCAGTACTTC.